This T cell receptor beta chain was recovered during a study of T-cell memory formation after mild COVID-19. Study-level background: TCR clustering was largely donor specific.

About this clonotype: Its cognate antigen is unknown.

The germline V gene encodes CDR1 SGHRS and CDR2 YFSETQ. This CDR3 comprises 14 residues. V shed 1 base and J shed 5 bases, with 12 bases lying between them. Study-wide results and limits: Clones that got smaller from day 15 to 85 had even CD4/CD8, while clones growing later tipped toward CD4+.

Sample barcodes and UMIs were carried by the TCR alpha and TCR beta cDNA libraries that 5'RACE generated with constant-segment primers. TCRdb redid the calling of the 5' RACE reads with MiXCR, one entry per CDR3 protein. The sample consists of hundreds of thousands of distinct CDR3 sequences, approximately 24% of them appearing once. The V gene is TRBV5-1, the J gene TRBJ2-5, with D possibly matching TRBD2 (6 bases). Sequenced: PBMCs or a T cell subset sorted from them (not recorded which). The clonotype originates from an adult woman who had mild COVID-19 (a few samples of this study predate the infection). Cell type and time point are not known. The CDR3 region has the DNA TGCGCCAGCAGCTTGACTGAAGGGAGGGAGACCCAGTACTTC. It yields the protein CASSLTEGRETQYF.